This T cell receptor beta chain was sequenced during a study of blood T cell repertoires in COVID-19. Study summary: Sources were T cells, B-cell-depleted T cells, or PBMCs; the material itself was cDNA or gDNA.

This CDR3 contains 13 residues. Germline V CDR1 and CDR2: MGHRA, YSYEKL. Germline trimming cut 11 bases from V and 0 bases from J; bases unmatched to any gene: 4. Enrollees, about 18 to 90 years old, lived in 24 US areas. Researchers sorted participants into cohorts using their self-reported clinical history. In the original analysis: By means of reference gene primer amplification, nucleated cell counts were estimated. Produced via immunoSEQ multiplex PCR; TCRdb's table is partial and in-frame only. That table gives V, J and clone size, and the DNA gave D and trimming. Seen here are fewer than 500,000 clones, 75% to 90% observed once, and the top ten hold about 0.7%.

The J gene is TRBJ2-1, the V gene TRBV4-1; 7 positions match TRBD2. This clonotype originated in a woman under 30 who had recovered from COVID-19. The sequenced sample consisted of PBMCs or T cells enriched from blood (not recorded which). The DNA of the CDR3 is TGCGCCGCGGGGAGGGGCTCCTACAATGAGCAGTTCTTC. Translated, it gives CAAGRGSYNEQFF.